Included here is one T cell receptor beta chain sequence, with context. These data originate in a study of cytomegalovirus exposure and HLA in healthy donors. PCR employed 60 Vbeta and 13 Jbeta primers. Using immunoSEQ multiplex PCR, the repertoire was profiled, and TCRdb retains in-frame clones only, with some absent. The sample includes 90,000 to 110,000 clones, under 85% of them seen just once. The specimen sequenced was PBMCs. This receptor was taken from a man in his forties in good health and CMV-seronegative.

The CDR3: CASSQVLSRTVPEQYF. The CDR3 DNA sequence: TGCGCCAGCAGCCAAGTTCTCTCGCGAACCGTACCCGAGCAGTACTTC. The gene calls are TRBV4-1 and TRBJ2-7; D is ambiguous. CDR3 length: 16 amino acids. Per germline, CDR1 MGHRA and CDR2 YSYEKL. Trimming pared 1 base from V and 6 bases from J, leaving 19 bases between.